One sample yielded the 6 T cell receptor beta chains listed below, sequenced in a study of Ad26.COV2.S vaccination and SARS-CoV-2 variants. As to treatment: roughly 20 received Ad26.COV2.S at low or high dose, single or two shots; roughly five received placebo; per-sample allocation not given. Material that was analyzed had been drawn on day 63 after the first vaccine or placebo injection. Data came from immunoSEQ multiplex PCR; TCRdb stores just in-frame clones and leaves some out. This sample carries 450,000 to 550,000 clones, roughly 87% of them seen once, and the ten largest clones take approximately 2.5%. This specimen was peripheral blood, taken in a trial of Ad26.COV2.S vaccine versus placebo. The receptors were gathered from a person aged 18 to 59 who received the Ad26.COV2.S COVID-19 vaccine or a placebo.

The rearrangement links TRBV4-2 to TRBJ2-6; D gene unclear. With 4 bases removed from V and 0 bases from J, the gap between germline ends came to 4 bases. Germline V gene data show CDR1 as LGHNA and CDR2 as YNFKEQ. This CDR3 has 14 residues. CDR3 DNA: TGTGCCAGCAGCCTAGGCTCTGGGGCCAACGTCCTGACTTTC. This translates into CASSLGSGANVLTF.

This clone was seen just once. V is TRBV27 and J is TRBJ1-2; the D gene is possibly TRBD1 (6 bases). Looked up from germline, CDR1 is MNHEY and CDR2 is SMNVEV (reference sequence). Trimming stripped 3 bases from V and 8 bases from J, with 16 bases between. This CDR3 is built from 14 residues. This CDR3 reads CASSFLDRSQGYTF. CDR3 nucleotide sequence: TGTGCCAGCAGTTTCTTAGACAGGTCTCAAGGCTACACCTTC.

In this sample, this clone turned up a few times. The V and J genes are TRBV21-1 and TRBJ1-5; the DNA was not used to check the table's D call, TRBD1. TRBV21-1 is a documented pseudogene. CDR3 length equals 23 residues. The CDR3 DNA is TGTGCCAGCAGCCACCGGACAGGTCCGACTAGAATTCCAGACCGATATAGCAATCAGCCCCAGCATTTT. Translation: CASSHRTGPTRIPDRYSNQPQHF.

This chain uses TRBV20-1 with TRBJ2-7, with D possibly being TRBD1 (6 bases). Trimming cost V 3 bases and J 6 bases, with 9 bases left between them. Germline CDR1 reads DFQATT; CDR2 reads SNEGSKA (reference sequence). The CDR3 consists of 11 residues. Written as DNA, the CDR3 is TGCAGTGCTAGTCAGGGGAGCGAGCAGTACGTC. As protein: CSASQGSEQYV.

V usage is TRBV5-1 and J usage is TRBJ1-4; D call uncertain. Germline lookup yields CDR1 SGHRS and CDR2 YFSETQ. The V end was cut by 1 base, the J end by 4 bases, with 11 bases between. The CDR3 runs to 15 residues. CDR3 DNA: TGCGCCAGCAGCTTGAGTAGCGGGAGTAATGAAAAACTGTTTTTT. It specifies CASSLSSGSNEKLFF.

The chain has TRBV7-2 and TRBJ2-5; D not certain. CDR3 length equals 11 residues. From germline, CDR1 is SGHTA and CDR2 FQGNSA. V was pared by 8 bases and J by 5 bases, with 9 bases between. CDR3 coding DNA: TGTGCCAGCGGTTCGGGTGAGACCCAGTACTTC. This sequence encodes CASGSGETQYF.